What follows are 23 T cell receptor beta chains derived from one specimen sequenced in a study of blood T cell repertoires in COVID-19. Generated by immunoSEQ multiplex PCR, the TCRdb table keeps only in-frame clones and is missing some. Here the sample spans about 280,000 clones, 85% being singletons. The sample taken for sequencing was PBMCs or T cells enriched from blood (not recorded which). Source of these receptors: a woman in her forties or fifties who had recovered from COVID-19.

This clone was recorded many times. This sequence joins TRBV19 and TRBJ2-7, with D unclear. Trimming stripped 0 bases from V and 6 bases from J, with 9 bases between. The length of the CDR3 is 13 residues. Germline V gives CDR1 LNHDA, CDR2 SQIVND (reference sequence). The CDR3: CASSIEVEAEQYF. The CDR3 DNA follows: TGTGCCAGTAGTATAGAAGTCGAGGCCGAGCAGTACTTC.

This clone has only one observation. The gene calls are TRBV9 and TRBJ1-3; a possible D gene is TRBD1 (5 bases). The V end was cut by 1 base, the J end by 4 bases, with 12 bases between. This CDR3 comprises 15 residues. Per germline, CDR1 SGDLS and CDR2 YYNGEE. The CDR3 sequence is CASSVQDSHGNTIYF. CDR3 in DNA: TGTGCCAGCAGCGTACAAGACAGCCACGGAAACACCATATATTTT.

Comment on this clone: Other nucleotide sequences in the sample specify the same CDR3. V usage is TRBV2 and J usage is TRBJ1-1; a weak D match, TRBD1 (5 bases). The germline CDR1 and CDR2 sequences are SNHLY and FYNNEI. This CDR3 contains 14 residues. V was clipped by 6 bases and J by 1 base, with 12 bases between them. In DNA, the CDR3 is TGTGCCAGCAGCGACCGGGGGAGGAACACTGAAGCTTTCTTT. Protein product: CASSDRGRNTEAFF.

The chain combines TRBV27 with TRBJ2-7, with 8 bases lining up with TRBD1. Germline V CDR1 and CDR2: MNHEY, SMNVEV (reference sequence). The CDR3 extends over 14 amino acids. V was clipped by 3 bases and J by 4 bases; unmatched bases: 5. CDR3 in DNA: TGTGCCAGCAGTTTGGACAGGGCGATATACGAGCAGTACTTC. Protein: CASSLDRAIYEQYF.

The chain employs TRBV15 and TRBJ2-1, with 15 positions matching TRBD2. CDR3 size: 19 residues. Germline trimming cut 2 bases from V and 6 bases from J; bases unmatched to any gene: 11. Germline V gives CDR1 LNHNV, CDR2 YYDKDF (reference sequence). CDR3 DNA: TGTGCCACCAGCAGAAGCTCCGGGACTAGCGGGAGGTTCGGCAATGAGCAGTTCTTC. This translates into CATSRSSGTSGRFGNEQFF.

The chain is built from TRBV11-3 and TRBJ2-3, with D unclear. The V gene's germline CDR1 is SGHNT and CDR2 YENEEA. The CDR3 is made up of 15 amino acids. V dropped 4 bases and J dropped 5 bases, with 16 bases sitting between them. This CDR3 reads CASSYGPSSVDTQYF. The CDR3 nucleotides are TGTGCCAGCAGCTACGGTCCTTCCTCGGTAGATACGCAGTATTTT. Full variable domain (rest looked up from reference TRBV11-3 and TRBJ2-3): EAGVVQSPRYKIIEKKQPVAFWCNPISGHNTLYWYLQNLGQGPELLIRYENEEAVDDSQLPKDRFSAERLKGVDSTLKIQPAELGDSAVYLCASSYGPSSVDTQYFGPGTRLTVL.

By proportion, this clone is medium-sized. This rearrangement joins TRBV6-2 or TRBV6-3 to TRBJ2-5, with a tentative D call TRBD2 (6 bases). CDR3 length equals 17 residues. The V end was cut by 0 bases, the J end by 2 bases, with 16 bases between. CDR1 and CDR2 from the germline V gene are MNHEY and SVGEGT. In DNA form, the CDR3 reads TGTGCCAGCAGTTACTCGATCTCGGCGGGAAGACAAGAGACCCAGTACTTC. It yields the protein CASSYSISAGRQETQYF.

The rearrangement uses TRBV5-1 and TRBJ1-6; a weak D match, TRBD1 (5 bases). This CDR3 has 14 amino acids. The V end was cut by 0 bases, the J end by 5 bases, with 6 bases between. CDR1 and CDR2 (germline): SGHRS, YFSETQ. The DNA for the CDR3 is TGCGCCAGCAGCTTGGGACAGAATAATTCACCCCTCCACTTT. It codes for CASSLGQNNSPLHF. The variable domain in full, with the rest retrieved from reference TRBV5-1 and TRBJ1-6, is KAGVTQTPRYLIKTRGQQVTLSCSPISGHRSVSWYQQTPGQGLQFLFEYFSETQRNKGNFPGRFSGRQFSNSRSEMNVSTLELGDSALYLCASSLGQNNSPLHFGNGTRLTVT.

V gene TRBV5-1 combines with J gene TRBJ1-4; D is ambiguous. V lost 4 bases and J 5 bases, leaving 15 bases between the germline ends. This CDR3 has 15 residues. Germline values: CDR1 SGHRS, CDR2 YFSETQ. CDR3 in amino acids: CASSPGTRRNEKLFF. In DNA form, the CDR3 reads TGCGCCAGCAGCCCCGGCACAAGGAGGAATGAAAAACTGTTTTTT.

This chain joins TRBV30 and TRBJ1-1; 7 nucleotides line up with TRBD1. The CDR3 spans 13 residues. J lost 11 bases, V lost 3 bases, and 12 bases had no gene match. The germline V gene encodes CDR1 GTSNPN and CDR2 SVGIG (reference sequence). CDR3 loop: CAWSARTGLWAFF. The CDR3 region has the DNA TGTGCCTGGAGCGCCCGGACAGGTCTCTGGGCTTTCTTT.

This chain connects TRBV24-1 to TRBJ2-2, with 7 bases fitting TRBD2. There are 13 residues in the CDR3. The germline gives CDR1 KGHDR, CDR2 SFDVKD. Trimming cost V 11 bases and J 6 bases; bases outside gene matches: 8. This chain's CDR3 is CASRAGQSGELFF. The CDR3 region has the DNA TGTGCCAGCCGAGCGGGGCAATCCGGGGAGCTGTTTTTT.

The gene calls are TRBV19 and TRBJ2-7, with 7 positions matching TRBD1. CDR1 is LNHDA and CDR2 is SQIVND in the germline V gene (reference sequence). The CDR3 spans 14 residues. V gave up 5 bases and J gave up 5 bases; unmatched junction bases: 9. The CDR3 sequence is CASSPTGIMDEQYF. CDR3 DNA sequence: TGTGCCAGTAGTCCGACAGGGATAATGGACGAGCAGTACTTC. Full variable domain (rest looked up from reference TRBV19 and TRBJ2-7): DGGITQSPKYLFRKEGQNVTLSCEQNLNHDAMYWYRQDPGQGLRLIYYSQIVNDFQKGDIAEGYSVSREKKESFPLTVTSAQKNPTAFYLCASSPTGIMDEQYFGPGTRLTVT.

The CDR3 sequence: CASKLETAGNTIYF. CDR3 DNA sequence: TGTGCCAGCAAACTAGAGACGGCTGGAAACACCATATATTTT. J is TRBJ1-3 and V is TRBV27; D remains ambiguous. The CDR3 runs 14 residues. Germline V CDR1 and CDR2: MNHEY, SMNVEV (reference sequence). The germline V and J ends were trimmed by 7 bases and 2 bases, with 12 bases remaining between them.

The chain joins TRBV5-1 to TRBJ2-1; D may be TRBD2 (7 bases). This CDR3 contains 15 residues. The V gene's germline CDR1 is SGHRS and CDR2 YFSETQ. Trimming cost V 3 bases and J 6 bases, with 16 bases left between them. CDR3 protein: CASSSLGGASNEQFF. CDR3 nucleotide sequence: TGCGCCAGCAGCTCTTTGGGGGGGGCCTCCAATGAGCAGTTCTTC.

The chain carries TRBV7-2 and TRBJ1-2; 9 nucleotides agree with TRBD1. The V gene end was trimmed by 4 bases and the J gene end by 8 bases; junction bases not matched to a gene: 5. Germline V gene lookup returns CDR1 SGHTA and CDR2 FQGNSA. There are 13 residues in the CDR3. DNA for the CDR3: TGTGCCAGCAGCTGGTCCGGGACAGGGGGCTACACCTTC. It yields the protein CASSWSGTGGYTF. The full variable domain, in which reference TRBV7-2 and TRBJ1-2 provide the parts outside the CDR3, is GAGVSQSPSNKVTEKGKDVELRCDPISGHTALYWYRQSLGQGLEFLIYFQGNSAPDKSGLPSDRFSAERTGGSVSTLTIQRTQQEDSAVYLCASSWSGTGGYTFGSGTRLTVV.

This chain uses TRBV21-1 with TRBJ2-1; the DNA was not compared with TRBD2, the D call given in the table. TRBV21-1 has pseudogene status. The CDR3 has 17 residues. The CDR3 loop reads CASSKVDRTSGLHEQFF. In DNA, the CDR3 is TGTGCCAGCAGCAAAGTCGACAGGACTAGCGGTCTCCATGAGCAGTTCTTC.

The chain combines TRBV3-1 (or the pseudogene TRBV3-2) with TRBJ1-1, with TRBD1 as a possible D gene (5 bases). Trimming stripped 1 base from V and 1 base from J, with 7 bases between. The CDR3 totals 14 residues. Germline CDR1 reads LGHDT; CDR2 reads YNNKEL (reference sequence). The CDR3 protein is CASSQGQPNTEAFF. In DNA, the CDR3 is TGTGCCAGCAGCCAAGGACAGCCGAACACTGAAGCTTTCTTT.

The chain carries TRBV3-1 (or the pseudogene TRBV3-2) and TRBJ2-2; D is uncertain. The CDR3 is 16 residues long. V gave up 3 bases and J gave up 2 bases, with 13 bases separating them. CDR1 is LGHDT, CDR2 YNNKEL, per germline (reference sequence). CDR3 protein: CASSHGCRRNTGELFF. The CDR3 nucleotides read TGTGCCAGCAGCCATGGCTGTCGGAGAAACACCGGGGAGCTGTTTTTT.

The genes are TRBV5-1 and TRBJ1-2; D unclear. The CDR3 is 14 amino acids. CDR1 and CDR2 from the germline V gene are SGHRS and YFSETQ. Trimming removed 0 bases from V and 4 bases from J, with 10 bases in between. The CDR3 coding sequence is TGCGCCAGCAGCTTGGAAGGAGGACTCTATGGCTACACCTTC. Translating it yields CASSLEGGLYGYTF.

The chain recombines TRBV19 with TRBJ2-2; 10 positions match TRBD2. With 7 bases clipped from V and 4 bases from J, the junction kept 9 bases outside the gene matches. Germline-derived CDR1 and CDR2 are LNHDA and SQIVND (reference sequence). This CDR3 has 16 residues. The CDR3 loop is CASNEVAGGSTGELFF. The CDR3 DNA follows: TGTGCCAGTAACGAGGTAGCGGGAGGTAGCACCGGGGAGCTGTTTTTT.

The CDR3 DNA is TGTGCCAGCAGTACAACTAGCGGGGGGGACTACGAGCAGTACTTC. Protein: CASSTTSGGDYEQYF. The rearrangement joins TRBV28 to TRBJ2-7; TRBD2 aligns across 13 bases. The V and J ends lost 5 bases and 3 bases, in that order; junction bases with no gene match: 4. The length of the CDR3 is 15 residues. Germline V gene lookup returns CDR1 MDHEN and CDR2 SYDVKM.

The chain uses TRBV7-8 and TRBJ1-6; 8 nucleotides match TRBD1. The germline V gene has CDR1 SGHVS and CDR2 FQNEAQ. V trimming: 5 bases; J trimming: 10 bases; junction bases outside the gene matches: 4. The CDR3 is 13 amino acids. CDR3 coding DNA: TGTGCCAGCAGCCGACAGGGGTACTCACCCCTCCACTTT. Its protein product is CASSRQGYSPLHF.

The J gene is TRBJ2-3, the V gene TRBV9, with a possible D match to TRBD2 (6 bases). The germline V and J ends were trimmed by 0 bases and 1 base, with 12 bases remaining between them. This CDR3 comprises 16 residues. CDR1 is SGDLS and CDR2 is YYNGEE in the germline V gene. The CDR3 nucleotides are TGTGCCAGCAGCGTAGCCCCCCGCGGGGGCACAGATACGCAGTATTTT. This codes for CASSVAPRGGTDTQYF.